The next 15 T cell receptor beta chains were all read from a single sample in a study of HIV-infected patients and healthy controls. Antiretroviral therapy had run roughly three months, about 14 weeks, before follow-up blood collection. Whole blood was used without fractionation, so all unsorted peripheral T cells were included. Alpha and beta constant-region primers primed reverse transcription of 400 to 650 ng RNA. Each of the alpha and beta chains got its own library through chain-specific third strand synthesis with indices. TCRdb itself ran the 5' RACE reads through MiXCR, one entry per CDR3 protein. The profile covers roughly 9,800 distinct CDR3 sequences, with nearly 6% appearing a single time and about 26% taken by the ten largest. Source: blood, taken during antiretroviral therapy. These receptors came from an adult with HIV infection. The donor label of this sample is uncertain.

Ten or more counts support this clonotype. The V gene is TRBV6-5, the J gene TRBJ1-5, with 8 bases identical to TRBD1. The CDR3 totals 14 residues. Germline loops: CDR1 MNHEY, CDR2 SVGAGI. V was clipped by 6 bases and J by 4 bases; unmatched bases: 5. The CDR3 bases are TGTGCCAGCAGGTCCCGGGACAGGAATCAGCCCCAGCATTTT. Translating it yields CASRSRDRNQPQHF.

This clonotype turned up a few times. The chain joins TRBV7-9 to TRBJ2-1; D perhaps matches TRBD1 (8 bases). V gave up 3 bases and J gave up 4 bases, with 13 bases separating them. Germline-derived CDR1 and CDR2 are SEHNR and FQNEAQ (reference sequence). This CDR3 has 15 amino acids. The CDR3 DNA sequence: TGTGCCAGCAGCTTTAACAGGGGGGGTTACAATGAGCAGTTCTTC. Translation gives CASSFNRGGYNEQFF.

This clonotype was counted many times. The chain couples TRBV30 to TRBJ1-2, with unresolved D. The V gene's germline CDR1 is GTSNPN and CDR2 SVGIG (reference sequence). The V and J ends lost 1 base and 7 bases respectively, with 10 bases between them. This CDR3 region has 12 residues. The CDR3 DNA sequence: TGTGCCTGGAGTGCCAGCGGTCTTGGCTACACCTTC. It codes for CAWSASGLGYTF.

By proportion, this clonotype is medium-sized. The chain is built from TRBV6-5 and TRBJ2-7, with 7 bases lining up with TRBD1. Germline V lookup: CDR1 MNHEY, CDR2 SVGAGI. The CDR3 totals 15 residues. Trimming removed 4 bases from V and 2 bases from J; junction bases left unmatched: 8. The CDR3 bases are TGTGCCAGCAGTTTAGCAGGGGACAGCACCTACGAGCAGTACTTC. Its translation is CASSLAGDSTYEQYF.

This clonotype is labeled medium-sized. The chain carries TRBV6-4 and TRBJ2-3; no clear D. The germline gives CDR1 MRHNA, CDR2 SNTAGT. Trimming removed 10 bases from V and 6 bases from J, with 20 bases in between. The CDR3 loop spans 14 amino acids. The CDR3 sequence: CATALNTGMDTQYF. In DNA form, the CDR3 reads TGTGCCACCGCCCTTAATACTGGGATGGATACGCAGTATTTT.

This clonotype was detected ten times or more. V usage is TRBV29-1 and J usage is TRBJ2-1; 8 nucleotides line up with TRBD1. The CDR3 consists of 15 residues. Germline V lookup: CDR1 SQVTM, CDR2 ANQGSEA. J gave up 3 bases and V 0 bases, and 4 bases lay outside the gene matches. The CDR3 bases are TGCAGCGTTGAAGAGCAGGGGGCCGGCTACAATGAGCAGTTCTTC. This sequence encodes CSVEEQGAGYNEQFF.

This clonotype was recorded many times. The chain combines TRBV30 with TRBJ1-2, with a possible D match to TRBD1 (5 bases). Germline V gene lookup returns CDR1 GTSNPN and CDR2 SVGIG (reference sequence). With 3 bases removed from V and 7 bases from J, the gap between germline ends came to 15 bases. The length of the CDR3 is 13 residues. CDR3 nucleotide sequence: TGTGCCTGGAGGCCCCCGGGGACTGTTGGCTACACCTTC. Its protein is CAWRPPGTVGYTF.

This clonotype was detected many times. J is TRBJ2-5 and V is TRBV5-6; TRBD1 aligns across 7 bases. CDR3 length equals 15 residues. V shed 3 bases and J 3 bases; nucleotides not matched to a gene: 8. Germline values: CDR1 SGHDT, CDR2 YYEEEE. The CDR3 DNA follows: TGTGCCAGCAGCTCGGCGACAGGGTTGAAAGAGACCCAGTACTTC. It translates to CASSSATGLKETQYF.

This rearrangement joins TRBV18 to TRBJ1-3; no clear D. This CDR3 is built from 14 residues. The germline V gene encodes CDR1 KGHSH and CDR2 LQKENI. Trimming took off 0 bases at V and 0 bases at J, with 3 bases between the two ends. This CDR3 reads CASSPPNSGNTIYF. The CDR3 DNA reads TGTGCCAGCTCACCACCGAACTCTGGAAACACCATATATTTT. Full variable domain (rest looked up from reference TRBV18 and TRBJ1-3): NAGVMQNPRHLVRRRGQEARLRCSPMKGHSHVYWYRQLPEEGLKFMVYLQKENIIDESGMPKERFSAEFPKEGPSILRIQQVVRGDSAAYFCASSPPNSGNTIYFGEGSWLTVV.

This clonotype was observed at least ten times. This sequence joins TRBV9 and TRBJ1-1, with a weak D call TRBD1 (6 bases). The CDR3 spans 18 residues. The V gene lost 3 bases and the J gene lost 1 base, with 22 bases spanning the gap. CDR1 and CDR2 (germline): SGDLS, YYNGEE. The CDR3 spells CASSGGKVRGQGNTEAFF. In DNA, the CDR3 is TGTGCCAGCAGCGGGGGAAAAGTTAGGGGACAAGGGAACACTGAAGCTTTCTTT.

In this sample, this clonotype is medium-sized. The chain is built from TRBV12-5 and TRBJ2-3, with 9 bases matching TRBD1. The CDR3 extends over 18 amino acids. The germline gives CDR1 LGHNT, CDR2 FRNRAP. After removal of 1 base from V and 5 bases from J, the junction contained 13 bases not matched to a gene. The CDR3 DNA sequence: TGTGCTAGTGGTTTGGCAATAACCGGGACAGGGTTGGTAGATACGCAGTATTTT. Its protein product is CASGLAITGTGLVDTQYF. The full variable domain, its missing parts supplied by reference TRBV12-5 and TRBJ2-3, is DARVTQTPRHKVTEMGQEVTMRCQPILGHNTVFWYRQTMMQGLELLAYFRNRAPLDDSGMPKDRFSAEMPDATLATLKIQPSEPRDSAVYFCASGLAITGTGLVDTQYFGPGTRLTVL.

This clonotype came up many times. Mismatch with germline at one junction end may stem from a read error. V and J are TRBV11-2 and TRBJ1-2; 7 bases line up with TRBD1. This CDR3 has 15 amino acids. The V gene's germline CDR1 is SGHAT and CDR2 FQNNGV. Here the CDR3 DNA reads TGTGCCAGCAGCCTAGAGGGGGCTCTTAACTATGGCTACACCTTC. Translated, it gives CASSLEGALNYGYTF.

This clonotype has just a few counts. J is TRBJ2-2 and V is TRBV18, with D hard to call. The CDR3 is made up of 13 amino acids. The V end lost 3 bases, the J end lost 5 bases, and 7 bases lay between the germline ends. CDR1 and CDR2 (germline): KGHSH, LQKENI. The DNA of the CDR3 is TGTGCCAGCTCACCTGATTTAACCGGGGAGCTGTTTTTT. Its translation: CASSPDLTGELFF. The full variable domain, its missing parts supplied by reference TRBV18 and TRBJ2-2, is NAGVMQNPRHLVRRRGQEARLRCSPMKGHSHVYWYRQLPEEGLKFMVYLQKENIIDESGMPKERFSAEFPKEGPSILRIQQVVRGDSAAYFCASSPDLTGELFFGEGSRLTVL.

This clonotype was seen many times. The chain links TRBV20-1 to TRBJ2-7; TRBD2 agrees at 7 bases. The CDR3 is made up of 15 amino acids. Germline loops: CDR1 DFQATT, CDR2 SNEGSKA (reference sequence). V was pared by 3 bases and J by 1 base, with 9 bases of the junction left unmatched. CDR3 DNA sequence: TGCAGTGCTAGCGGAGCTAGCGGAGGATCCTACGAGCAGTACTTC. Translated: CSASGASGGSYEQYF.

The rearrangement links TRBV27 to TRBJ2-3; no clear D. Germline V lookup: CDR1 MNHEY, CDR2 SMNVEV (reference sequence). The CDR3 runs 16 residues. V was clipped by 5 bases and J by 2 bases, with 17 bases between them. In nucleotides, the CDR3 is TGTGCCAGCAGTCCTCCCCTAGACACCCCCACAGATACGCAGTATTTT. It specifies CASSPPLDTPTDTQYF.